The entry below gives a single T cell receptor (beta chain) sequence along with its context. Its antigen is not identified. This sample is drawn from a study of vaccination effects on CD4 cells after COVID-19. Germline CDR1 is MNHNY and CDR2 is SVGAGI (reference sequence). The CDR3 is 16 amino acids. Trimming removed 4 bases from V and 6 bases from J; junction bases left unmatched: 11. Assay used: immunoSEQ multiplex PCR; TCRdb lists only in-frame clones, some missing. The sample yields about 65,000 clones, around 69% seen once. Under the ViraFEST assay, PBMC were stimulated with viral peptide pools so that antigen-specific CD4+ T cells expanded. Sequencing was performed afterwards. CD4+ T cells were isolated after 10 days of culture. According to the study, vaccine recipients showed no prior SARS-CoV-2 infection and negative nucleocapsid antibodies.

This receptor was taken from a human donor who received a COVID-19 vaccine. The chain couples TRBV6-6 to TRBJ2-3, with 9 bases aligning to TRBD1. The sample in question was CD4+ T cells from PBMCs cultured with HCoV-NL63 spike peptides, obtained before COVID-19 vaccination. This chain's CDR3 is CASSLALQGAQDTQYF. In DNA form, the CDR3 reads TGTGCCAGCAGTTTAGCCTTACAGGGGGCGCAGGATACGCAGTATTTT.